Listed here is a single TCR beta chain. Its target is unknown. From germline, CDR1 is MNHNY and CDR2 SVGAGI (reference sequence). The CDR3 totals 15 residues. V was cut by 4 bases and J by 7 bases, with 16 bases left in between. This sample stems from a study of T cell responses to AZD1222 COVID-19 vaccine. The overall study: Both about-4-week and about-12-week second-dose recipients were combined. Study-wide results and caveats: Spike-wide vaccine-associated CD4 TCRs dominated at 160-218 and 743-854. Regions left unmutated in variants are reportedly the target of nearly half of spike-specific TCRs. Sampling captured repertoires only after the peak T cell response.

This table comes from immunoSEQ multiplex PCR, and its TCRdb copy is limited to in-frame clones, with some not included. The sample lists approximately 130,000 clones, 85% to 95% occurring once. The receptor comes from an adult in good health. The starting material was peripheral blood, obtained on day 0 of AZD1222 vaccination. The rearrangement joins TRBV6-6 to TRBJ2-2, with D possibly being TRBD1 (6 bases). CDR3 DNA: TGTGCCAGCAGTTTCGGGACAATGAGCGGCGGGGAGCTGTTTTTT. Amino acid sequence: CASSFGTMSGGELFF.